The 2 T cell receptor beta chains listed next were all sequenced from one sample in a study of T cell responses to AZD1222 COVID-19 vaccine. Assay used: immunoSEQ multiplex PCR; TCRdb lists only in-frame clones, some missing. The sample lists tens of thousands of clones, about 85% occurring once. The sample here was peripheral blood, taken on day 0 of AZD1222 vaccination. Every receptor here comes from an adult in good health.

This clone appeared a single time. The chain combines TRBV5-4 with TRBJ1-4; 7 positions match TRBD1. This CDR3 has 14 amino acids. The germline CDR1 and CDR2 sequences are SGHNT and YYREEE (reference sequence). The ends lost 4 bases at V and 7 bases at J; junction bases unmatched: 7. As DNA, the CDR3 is TGTGCCAGCAGCCCTGGGGGACAGACTGAAAAACTGTTTTTT. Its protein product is CASSPGGQTEKLFF.

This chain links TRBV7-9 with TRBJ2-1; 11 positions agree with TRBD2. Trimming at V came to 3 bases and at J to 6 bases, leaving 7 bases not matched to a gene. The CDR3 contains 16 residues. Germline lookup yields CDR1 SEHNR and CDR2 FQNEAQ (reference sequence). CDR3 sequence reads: CASSLTSGKIGNEQFF. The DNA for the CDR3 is TGTGCCAGCAGCTTGACTAGCGGGAAAATAGGCAATGAGCAGTTCTTC.